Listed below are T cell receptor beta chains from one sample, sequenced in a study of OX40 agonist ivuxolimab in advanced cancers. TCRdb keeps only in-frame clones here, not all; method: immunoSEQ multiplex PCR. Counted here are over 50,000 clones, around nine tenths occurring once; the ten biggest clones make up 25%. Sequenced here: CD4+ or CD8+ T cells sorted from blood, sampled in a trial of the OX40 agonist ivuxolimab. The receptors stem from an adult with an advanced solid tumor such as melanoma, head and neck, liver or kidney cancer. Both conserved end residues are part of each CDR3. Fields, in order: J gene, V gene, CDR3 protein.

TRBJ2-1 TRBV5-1 CASSLEGLSYNEQFF
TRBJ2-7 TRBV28 CASRPTGGGSEQYF
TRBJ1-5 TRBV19 CASSPWGSLPAGQPQHF
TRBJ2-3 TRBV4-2 CASSRTGTDTQYF
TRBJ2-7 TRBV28 CASSSPQNYEQYF
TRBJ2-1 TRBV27 CASSPYGGSFMANEQFF
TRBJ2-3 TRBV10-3 CAISEFTSGRTDTQYF
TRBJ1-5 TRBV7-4 CASSPSASEGNQPQHF
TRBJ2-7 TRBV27 CASSNLRLAGEQYF
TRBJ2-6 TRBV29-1 CSAWTGPSSGANVLTF
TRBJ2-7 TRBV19 CASSTGLAGPYEQYF
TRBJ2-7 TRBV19 CASSIGDLTYEQYF
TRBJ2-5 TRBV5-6 CASSLEGSGLGETQYF
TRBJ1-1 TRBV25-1 CASTSDASRSTEAFF
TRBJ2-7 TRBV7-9 CASKSSARGEQYF
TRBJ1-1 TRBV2 CASSDLAGSRAEAFF
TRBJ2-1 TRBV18 CASSPLTPANPYNEQFF
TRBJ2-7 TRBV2 CASSGSAASYEQYF
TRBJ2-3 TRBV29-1 CSVEDRDPHF
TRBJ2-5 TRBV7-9 CASSQNDGETQYF
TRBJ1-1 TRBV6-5 CASSYSLAEAFF
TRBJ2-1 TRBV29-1 CSVASGVAYNEQFF
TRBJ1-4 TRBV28 CASSLVRHATNEKLFF
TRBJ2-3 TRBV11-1 CASSFPSSDTQYF
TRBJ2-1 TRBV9 CASSVDLGANEQFF
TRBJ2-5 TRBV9 CASSVVGRTQETQYF
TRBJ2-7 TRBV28 CASSTIAGGFVHEQYF
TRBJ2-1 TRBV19 CASSIASGGYNEQFF
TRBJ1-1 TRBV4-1 CASSQDQAVFGTGYTEAFF
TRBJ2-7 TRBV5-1 CASSLVPGTGSYEQYF
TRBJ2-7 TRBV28 CASSLLGQGNEQYF
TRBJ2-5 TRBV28 CASSTLGSGETQYF
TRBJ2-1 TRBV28 CASQGLAGGFSYNEQFF
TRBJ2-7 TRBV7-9 CASSTLTSFNEQYF
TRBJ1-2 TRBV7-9 CASSPEQGASLYGYTF
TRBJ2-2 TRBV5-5 CASSPNRWKPGELFF
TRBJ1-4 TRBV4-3 CASSQDEGLGEKLFF
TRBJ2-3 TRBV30 CAWTSGSDTDTQYF
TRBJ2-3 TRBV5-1 CASSLGLALSTDTQYF
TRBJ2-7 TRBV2 CASKAGTGEIYEQYF
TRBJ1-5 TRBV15 CATSRSRNSNQPQHF
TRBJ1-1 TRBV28 CASSPWTALNTEAFF
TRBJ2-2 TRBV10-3 CAISESRQNTGELFF
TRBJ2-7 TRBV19 CASSAGTGGYEQYF
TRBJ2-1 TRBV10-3 CAISFGHDNEQFF
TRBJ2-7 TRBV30 CAWSGQGFYEQYF
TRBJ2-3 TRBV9 CASSVIGGVPTSTDTQYF
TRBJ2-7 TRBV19 CASSIAVRDYEQYF
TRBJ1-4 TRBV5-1 CASSLLVLGERDEKLFF
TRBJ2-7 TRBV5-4 CASSFSGSGYEQYF
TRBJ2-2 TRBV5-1 CASSWNTGELFF
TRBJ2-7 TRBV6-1 CASSEVDSYEQYF
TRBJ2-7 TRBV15 CATSRARGRYEQYF
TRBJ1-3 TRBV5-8 CASSLGYSGNTIYF
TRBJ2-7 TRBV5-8 CASSLGGGYEQYF